The clone carrying this TCR beta chain was seen a few times. Naive CD8 T cells underwent sorting with the CD8+CD4-CCR7+CD45RA+ definition. These data originate in a study of molecular identifiers for immune sequencing clone quantification. Via MiXCR, TCRdb re-called the PCR reads, giving one row per CDR3 protein. This sample carries approximately 500,000 distinct CDR3 sequences, around 23% of them seen once, and the ten largest clones take roughly 0.77%. There are 16 residues in the CDR3. Looked up from germline, CDR1 is DFQATT and CDR2 is SNEGSKA (reference sequence). With 1 base removed from V and 0 bases from J, the gap between germline ends came to 13 bases.

Sequencing used naive CD8+ T cells from blood, with Jurkat cell RNA spiked in. Subset specified: FACS-sorted CD8+CD4-CCR7+CD45RA+ naive T cells. The clonotype originates from a human donor in good health. Some libraries in this study had Jurkat cell RNA spiked in. The V call is TRBV20-1, the J call TRBJ1-3, with a possible D match to TRBD1 (6 bases). CDR3 DNA: TGCAGTGCTAGAGGTCCAACAGGGCTCTCTGGAAACACCATATATTTT. It specifies CSARGPTGLSGNTIYF.